These 32 T cell receptor beta chains were all obtained from the same sample, sequenced in a study of T cell repertoires in ileal Crohn's disease. Specified time point: proximal margin of the surgical specimen (macroscopically non-inflamed). Profiled with immunoSEQ multiplex PCR; TCRdb holds only in-frame clones, not every one. The profile shows around 2,000 clones, around 80% of them singletons. Sequencing used ileal tissue. These receptors were taken from an adult with Crohn's disease.

V gene TRBV14 combines with J gene TRBJ2-1; tentative D call: TRBD1 (6 bases). The germline V gene has CDR1 SGHDN and CDR2 FVKESK. V was cut by 4 bases and J by 7 bases, with 11 bases left in between. There are 13 residues in the CDR3. The CDR3 spells CASSRIDRNEQFF. DNA for the CDR3: TGTGCCAGCAGCCGCATCGACAGGAATGAGCAGTTCTTC.

The rearrangement uses TRBV6-1 and TRBJ2-2, with 8 bases lining up with TRBD2. The CDR3 spans 15 residues. The germline V gene has CDR1 MNHNS and CDR2 SASEGT. Trimming cost V 5 bases and J 4 bases; bases outside gene matches: 6. Written as DNA, the CDR3 is TGTGCCAGCAGTAGTCGGGGGGGGAGCACCGGGGAGCTGTTTTTT. Protein sequence: CASSSRGGSTGELFF.

The chain couples TRBV5-1 to TRBJ2-2; the match to TRBD2 covers 10 bases. This CDR3 is built from 16 residues. Germline CDR1 and CDR2: SGHRS and YFSETQ. The V gene end was trimmed by 2 bases and the J gene end by 4 bases; junction bases not matched to a gene: 5. Here the CDR3 reads CASSLGTSVTTGELFF. The DNA of the CDR3 is TGCGCCAGCAGCTTAGGGACTAGCGTCACCACCGGGGAGCTGTTTTTT.

The sample holds one count of this clone. This chain connects TRBV30 to TRBJ1-6, with a possible D match to TRBD1 (6 bases). The germline CDR1 and CDR2 sequences are GTSNPN and SVGIG (reference sequence). V was shortened by 2 bases and J by 10 bases, with 15 bases between the two germline ends. The CDR3 contains 14 residues. CDR3 sequence reads: CAWSRGAKESPLHF. In DNA, the CDR3 is TGTGCCTGGAGTAGGGGGGCTAAAGAATCACCCCTCCACTTT.

The chain combines TRBV5-6 with TRBJ2-5; D is uncertain. In germline, CDR1 is SGHDT, CDR2 YYEEEE. This CDR3 has 13 amino acids. V was cut by 4 bases and J by 1 base, with 8 bases left in between. Here the CDR3 reads CASSPRAQETQYF. CDR3 nucleotide sequence: TGTGCCAGCAGCCCTAGGGCCCAAGAGACCCAGTACTTC. The full variable domain, its missing parts supplied by reference TRBV5-6 and TRBJ2-5, is DAGVTQSPTHLIKTRGQQVTLRCSPKSGHDTVSWYQQALGQGPQFIFQYYEEEERQRGNFPDRFSGHQFPNYSSELNVNALLLGDSALYLCASSPRAQETQYFGPGTRLLVL.

This CDR3 is CASSARTAEMNTEAFF. The CDR3 nucleotides are TGTGCCAGTAGTGCACGGACAGCTGAGATGAACACTGAAGCTTTCTTT. The chain joins TRBV19 to TRBJ1-1; weak D call: TRBD1 (6 bases). The V end lost 5 bases, the J end lost 0 bases, and 16 bases lay between the germline ends. Germline CDR1 LNHDA, CDR2 SQIVND (reference sequence). This CDR3 region has 16 residues.

The chain carries TRBV11-3 and TRBJ2-7; 9 bases agree with TRBD1. Germline assignment: CDR1 SGHNT and CDR2 YENEEA. This CDR3 is built from 12 residues. V was pared by 6 bases and J by 6 bases, with 3 bases of the junction left unmatched. The CDR3 DNA is TGTGCCAGCAGTCAACAGGGGGCCGAGCAGTACTTC. Amino acid sequence: CASSQQGAEQYF. Full variable domain (outside the CDR3, taken from reference TRBV11-3 and TRBJ2-7): EAGVVQSPRYKIIEKKQPVAFWCNPISGHNTLYWYLQNLGQGPELLIRYENEEAVDDSQLPKDRFSAERLKGVDSTLKIQPAELGDSAVYLCASSQQGAEQYFGPGTRLTVT.

The chain combines TRBV6-5 with TRBJ1-2, with D maybe TRBD1 (5 bases). The V end was cut by 6 bases, the J end by 4 bases, with 18 bases between. From germline, CDR1 is MNHEY and CDR2 SVGAGI. CDR3 length: 15 residues. This chain's CDR3 is CASSPSLDRSYGYTF. Here the CDR3 DNA reads TGTGCCAGCAGCCCCTCCCTAGACAGATCCTATGGCTACACCTTC.

This clone was counted between two and nine times. The chain combines TRBV4-2 with TRBJ1-4; no definite D call. The CDR3 is made up of 15 amino acids. Trimming left V 1 base short and J 6 bases short, with 12 bases between. Germline V gene data show CDR1 as LGHNA and CDR2 as YNFKEQ. The chain's CDR3 is CASSQGGGWDEKLFF. CDR3 in DNA: TGTGCCAGCAGCCAAGGGGGAGGATGGGATGAAAAACTGTTTTTT.

The V and J genes are TRBV5-4 and TRBJ2-3, with a possible D match to TRBD1 (6 bases). Germline V gene sequence: CDR1 SGHNT, CDR2 YYREEE (reference sequence). V lost 0 bases, J lost 4 bases, and 15 bases lay in between. The CDR3 runs to 16 residues. This chain's CDR3 is CASSLAKGQPPDTQYF. CDR3 nucleotide sequence: TGTGCCAGCAGCTTGGCCAAGGGACAACCACCAGATACGCAGTATTTT.

Judged by abundance, this clone is large. Within the sample, other DNA sequences also encode this same CDR3. The chain links TRBV27 to TRBJ1-5; D perhaps matches TRBD1 (5 bases). The germline CDR1 and CDR2 sequences are MNHEY and SMNVEV (reference sequence). The V end was cut by 0 bases, the J end by 7 bases, with 7 bases between. The CDR3 consists of 13 residues. DNA for the CDR3: TGTGCCAGCAGTTTATCGGGGGTCCAGCCCCAGCATTTT. Its translation: CASSLSGVQPQHF.

V gene TRBV5-1 combines with J gene TRBJ2-5; D is possibly TRBD2 (6 bases). Germline V gives CDR1 SGHRS, CDR2 YFSETQ. V lost 0 bases, J lost 7 bases, and 10 bases lay in between. CDR3 length: 13 residues. This chain's CDR3 is CASSLGEEGTQYF. CDR3 coding DNA: TGCGCCAGCAGCTTGGGGGAGGAGGGGACCCAGTACTTC.

The CDR3 here is CASSPGILDNSPLHF. The CDR3 coding sequence is TGTGCCAGCAGCCCTGGAATCCTAGATAATTCACCCCTCCACTTT. This sequence joins TRBV6-5 and TRBJ1-6; D gene unclear. Germline V gene lookup returns CDR1 MNHEY and CDR2 SVGAGI. The CDR3 has 15 amino acids. V lost 6 bases, J lost 5 bases, and 14 bases lay in between.

The V and J genes are TRBV5-1 and TRBJ1-5; possible D gene TRBD1, 6 bases. Germline CDR1 is SGHRS and CDR2 is YFSETQ. Trimming took off 0 bases at V and 7 bases at J, with 14 bases between the two ends. This CDR3 is built from 15 residues. The CDR3 DNA reads TGCGCCAGCAGCTTGGTGGCAGGGGAGTACCAGCCCCAGCATTTT. It is translated as CASSLVAGEYQPQHF.

V and J are TRBV30 and TRBJ2-7; tentatively, D is TRBD1 (5 bases). CDR1 is GTSNPN and CDR2 is SVGIG in the germline V gene (reference sequence). Trimming shortened V by 3 bases and J by 2 bases, and 5 bases separated the two germline ends. This CDR3 has 11 amino acids. The CDR3 DNA is TGTGCCTGGAGGGACACCTACGAGCAGTACTTC. The encoded protein is CAWRDTYEQYF.

This chain connects TRBV25-1 to TRBJ2-3, with D maybe TRBD2 (6 bases). The CDR3 covers 14 residues. Germline assignment: CDR1 MGHDK and CDR2 SYGVNS. V was shortened by 6 bases and J by 6 bases, with 16 bases between the two germline ends. For the CDR3, the DNA is TGTGCCAGCAGGGGGGACTCTCTTCGGGATACGCAGTATTTT. Amino acid sequence: CASRGDSLRDTQYF.

J is TRBJ2-7 and V is TRBV4-1; 9 bases fit TRBD2. Looked up from germline, CDR1 is MGHRA and CDR2 is YSYEKL. The CDR3 totals 17 residues. Unmatched junction bases numbered 14, after V lost 8 bases and J lost 0 bases. The CDR3 here is CASSKLSSGASSYEQYF. CDR3 coding DNA: TGCGCCAGCTCTAAACTTTCTAGCGGGGCTTCCTCCTACGAGCAGTACTTC.

CDR3 loop: CASSSRTTSGVGETQYF. For the CDR3, the DNA is TGTGCCAGCAGCTCAAGGACTACCAGCGGGGTCGGTGAGACCCAGTACTTC. The genes are TRBV7-6 and TRBJ2-5; TRBD2 agrees at 7 bases. Germline V CDR1 and CDR2: SGHVS, FNYEAQ. The CDR3 has 17 residues. V dropped 4 bases and J dropped 5; count of bases not matched to a gene: 16. The variable domain in full, completed from reference TRBV7-6 and TRBJ2-5, reads GAGVSQSPRYKVTKRGQDVALRCDPISGHVSLYWYRQALGQGPEFLTYFNYEAQQDKSGLPNDRFSAERPEGSISTLTIQRTEQRDSAMYRCASSSRTTSGVGETQYFGPGTRLLVL.

The chain combines TRBV29-1 with TRBJ2-7; possible D gene TRBD1, 6 bases. The J call may be wrong; the DNA end is better matched by TRBJ2-1. The CDR3 consists of 17 residues. The germline V gene encodes CDR1 SQVTM and CDR2 ANQGSEA. The CDR3 nucleotides read TGCAGCGTCCCTGGGTTAGACGGACAGCGAGTCTACAATGAGCAGTTCTTC. It codes for CSVPGLDGQRVYNEQFF.

This clone was recorded a few times. This rearrangement joins TRBV7-6 to TRBJ1-1; D gene uncertain. Trimming stripped 6 bases from V and 11 bases from J, with 19 bases between. The germline CDR1 and CDR2 sequences are SGHVS and FNYEAQ. The length of the CDR3 is 13 residues. The CDR3 reads CASSLSGNRGAFF. The CDR3 DNA reads TGTGCCAGCAGTCTAAGTGGGAACAGAGGGGCTTTCTTT. Variable domain in full (rest from reference TRBV7-6 and TRBJ1-1): GAGVSQSPRYKVTKRGQDVALRCDPISGHVSLYWYRQALGQGPEFLTYFNYEAQQDKSGLPNDRFSAERPEGSISTLTIQRTEQRDSAMYRCASSLSGNRGAFFGQGTRLTVV.

This chain links TRBV7-8 with TRBJ1-2, with 10 positions matching TRBD1. Trimming removed 5 bases from V and 7 bases from J; junction bases left unmatched: 13. The germline CDR1 and CDR2 sequences are SGHVS and FQNEAQ. CDR3 length: 16 amino acids. This CDR3 reads CASSGHRDRGSGGYTF. CDR3 nucleotides: TGTGCCAGCAGCGGCCACCGGGACAGGGGATCCGGTGGCTACACCTTC.

V is TRBV18 and J is TRBJ1-1; weak D call: TRBD1 (5 bases). Trimming shortened V by 3 bases and J by 4 bases, and 18 bases separated the two germline ends. This CDR3 spans 16 amino acids. Germline V gene sequence: CDR1 KGHSH, CDR2 LQKENI. The CDR3 nucleotides are TGTGCCAGCTCACCCCCGGGGACCTCCTTAATCACTGAAGCTTTCTTT. This gives the protein CASSPPGTSLITEAFF.

In this sample, this clone turned up once. V and J are TRBV19 and TRBJ1-5; TRBD1 is a possible D gene (5 bases). V was shortened by 6 bases and J by 3 bases, with 9 bases between the two germline ends. Germline assignment: CDR1 LNHDA and CDR2 SQIVND (reference sequence). The CDR3 contains 13 residues. CDR3: CASSGDVNQPQHF. The CDR3 coding sequence is TGTGCCAGTAGCGGGGACGTCAATCAGCCCCAGCATTTT.

The CDR3 reads CASSLSGGAYNEQFF. Here the CDR3 DNA reads TGTGCCAGCAGTCTAAGCGGGGGGGCGTATAATGAGCAGTTCTTC. The chain carries TRBV2 and TRBJ2-1; 10 bases fit TRBD2. Germline V lookup: CDR1 SNHLY, CDR2 FYNNEI. V was pared by 5 bases and J by 7 bases, with 8 bases of the junction left unmatched. This CDR3 is 15 amino acids long.

V and J are TRBV20-1 and TRBJ2-1; no clear D gene. V was pared by 7 bases and J by 3 bases, with 7 bases between. The germline V gene encodes CDR1 DFQATT and CDR2 SNEGSKA (reference sequence). This CDR3 spans 11 amino acids. The CDR3 loop is CSVPGYNEQFF. The CDR3 bases are TGCAGTGTCCCAGGCTACAATGAGCAGTTCTTC.

The genes are TRBV4-2 and TRBJ2-7; the match to TRBD1 covers 9 bases. J lost 9 bases, V lost 0 bases, and 9 bases had no gene match. Per the germline V gene, CDR1 is LGHNA and CDR2 is YNFKEQ. The CDR3 is made up of 15 amino acids. The CDR3 loop is CASSQEGGQGGGQYF. The DNA of the CDR3 is TGTGCCAGCAGCCAAGAGGGGGGACAGGGTGGAGGGCAGTACTTC.

The V gene is TRBV18, the J gene TRBJ1-5; D ambiguous. The CDR3 contains 15 residues. From germline, CDR1 is KGHSH and CDR2 LQKENI. V lost 3 bases to trimming and J lost 3 bases, with 12 bases between them. The DNA of the CDR3 is TGTGCCAGCTCACCCCTCGGACGGTCCAATCAGCCCCAGCATTTT. This encodes CASSPLGRSNQPQHF.

This clone showed up just once. V is TRBV5-4 and J is TRBJ2-3, with D perhaps TRBD1 (5 bases). CDR1 is SGHNT, CDR2 YYREEE, per germline (reference sequence). This CDR3 is built from 13 residues. The V gene lost 2 bases and the J gene lost 4 bases, with 8 bases spanning the gap. The CDR3 sequence is CASSFRQSDTQYF. CDR3 sequence (DNA): TGTGCCAGCAGCTTCCGACAGTCAGATACGCAGTATTTT.

This clone appeared once. This sequence joins TRBV5-5 and TRBJ2-1; D possibly corresponds to TRBD2 (6 bases). CDR1 is SGHKS, CDR2 YYEKEE, per germline (reference sequence). The ends were cut back, 7 bases at V and 8 bases at J, with 7 bases in the middle. The CDR3 totals 10 residues. The CDR3 reads CASASDEQFF. CDR3 DNA: TGTGCCAGCGCTAGCGATGAGCAGTTCTTC.

The gene calls are TRBV7-2 and TRBJ2-3, with D perhaps being TRBD1 or TRBD2 (5 bases each). V lost 2 bases and J lost 0, with 9 bases in between. The CDR3 is made up of 15 amino acids. CDR1 and CDR2 (germline): SGHTA, FQGNSA. The CDR3 is CASSLRGPSTDTQYF. The CDR3 DNA sequence: TGTGCCAGCAGCTTAAGGGGACCTAGCACAGATACGCAGTATTTT.

V gene TRBV2 combines with J gene TRBJ2-3; no firm D call. The CDR3 loop spans 14 amino acids. Germline V gene data show CDR1 as SNHLY and CDR2 as FYNNEI. The V end was cut by 6 bases, the J end by 1 base, with 11 bases between. The CDR3 DNA sequence: TGTGCCAGCAGGGTCGAATGGGGCACAGATACGCAGTATTTT. Translated, it gives CASRVEWGTDTQYF. The variable domain in full, completed from reference TRBV2 and TRBJ2-3, reads EPEVTQTPSHQVTQMGQEVILRCVPISNHLYFYWYRQILGQKVEFLVSFYNNEISEKSEIFDDQFSVERPDGSNFTLKIRSTKLEDSAMYFCASRVEWGTDTQYFGPGTRLTVL.

The V gene is TRBV11-2, the J gene TRBJ2-5, with D possibly matching TRBD2 (5 bases). This CDR3 region has 13 residues. V was clipped by 5 bases and J by 5 bases, with 12 bases between them. The germline CDR1 and CDR2 sequences are SGHAT and FQNNGV. DNA of the CDR3: TGTGCCAGCAGCACCGGGGTTTTGGAGACCCAGTACTTC. Its protein product is CASSTGVLETQYF.